This record concerns one T cell receptor beta chain sequence. This receptor's antigen is unknown. No much larger clonotype is one base removed from it; base qualities were not supplied. Including the terminal cysteine and phenylalanine, the CDR3 comprises 13 residues. This entry keeps only the CDR3 DNA: 39 bases, framed from base 1. The junction shows trimming of 2 bases on V and 3 bases on J, plus 10 bases between the germline ends. Based on the germline V gene (reference sequence), the CDR1 and CDR2 sequences are GTSNPN and SVGIG. One collaborating source in Seattle enrolled patients while the patients were actively infected and followed the patients over time throughout the course of disease. The collaborating institutions used their own protocols to collect whole blood in K2EDTA tubes. For TCRbeta analysis, collaborator samples were shipped as frozen whole blood, as isolated PBMCs, or as DNA extracted from either sample type.

The immunoSEQ Assay, a bias-controlled multiplex PCR, was used to amplify TCRbeta CDR3 regions from genomic DNA. Concerning the study's data processing: Nucleated cell counts per sample were estimated from amplification of reference gene primers within the assay. Sequence reads were collapsed and filtered to measure the absolute abundance of every unique TCRbeta CDR3 rearrangement. For each sample, productive Simpson clonality was calculated as the square root of Simpson's diversity index over productive rearrangements. TCRdb took this table from immuneACCESS and kept in-frame rearrangements with V and J called. Such tables lack part of the clones; where checked against another copy, unresolved V genes explain under half of the gap, and the rest is unexplained. V, J and clone size derive from that table, while D and trimming were established from the DNA sequence. The sample data list some 290,000 clones, and almost 90% of these were observed just once. Of the sample, less than 3% falls within the top ten clones.

This specimen belongs to a study of blood T cell repertoires in COVID-19 (dated by TCRdb to the early 2020s). About the study as a whole: Samples from collaborators originated in the United States, Italy and Spain and spanned both the acute and convalescent phases of COVID-19. The material from the prospective study consisted of cDNA or gDNA derived from T cells, B-cell-depleted T cells, or PBMCs. Subjects who had been exposed to COVID-19, were actively infected with it, or had recovered from it provided the deeply sampled blood TCRbeta repertoires that made up the dataset. The repertoires were released in a freely available public database meant as a resource for research on the immune response to SARS-CoV-2. The samples were drawn from the first 160 participants of the ongoing ImmuneRACE study and from some 1,300 subjects provided by 6 global collaborators. The sample metadata nearly always contained a de-identified subject ID, COVID-19 status, age in years and sex. Where HLA class I and class II types were available, the types were taken from metadata supplied by the sample provider, not from assay-based typing. What the research found in general, with its limitations: The quantity of clinical and demographic metadata differed by source and by participant and was supplied without curation.

The chain employs TRBV30 and TRBJ1-1, and TRBD1 may be the D gene, going by 5 matching bases. This TCR was recovered from a woman aged 25 to 39 with COVID-19, enrolled during active disease. Sequenced sample: peripheral blood. The CDR3 protein is CAWSTTGYTEAFF. The sequenced DNA: TGTGCCTGGAGTACAACAGGTTACACTGAAGCTTTCTTT.